This TCR beta chain was sequenced during a study of T-cell reconstitution after alpha-beta-depleted transplantation in children. The germline CDR1 and CDR2 sequences are LNHDA and SQIVND (reference sequence). Trimming removed 3 bases at V and 5 bases at J, with 10 bases between. The CDR3 is made up of 14 amino acids. The table lists this clonotype with a few counts. The antigen is undetermined. The study, taken as a whole, reports: Newly produced T cells mostly provided counts and TCRbeta diversity after one year, as hyperexpanded clones declined. Several hundred expanded graft clones reportedly were the source of alpha-beta T cells about two months after transplant. After transplant, high TCRbeta diversity at day 60 in some patients arose from surviving recipient T cells and thymic progenitors.

Unique molecular identifiers were used to barcode this TCRbeta library. A single record per CDR3 protein comes from TCRdb applying MiXCR to the PCR reads. Among fewer than 550,000 distinct CDR3 sequences listed, approximately 10% were seen once. This receptor was identified in a female patient between 2 and 10 years old who had a stem cell transplant for aplastic anemia, so the T cells may come from the graft donor. The starting material was PBMCs, mostly from graft donor cells, obtained 180 days after TCRalphabeta/CD19-depleted stem cell transplant. The chain employs TRBV19 and TRBJ2-2; D unclear. The CDR3 sequence: CASSISLSTGELFF. The CDR3 DNA is TGTGCCAGTAGTATTTCTCTATCGACCGGGGAGCTGTTTTTT.